These 28 T cell receptor beta chains were all obtained from the same sample, sequenced in a study of T-cell reconstitution after alpha-beta-depleted transplantation in children. Library preparation (for TCRbeta) was performed with unique molecular identifiers. TCRdb called the PCR reads again in MiXCR, with one record for every CDR3 protein. Among about 190,000 distinct CDR3 sequences listed, around 7% were seen once. Here the sequenced sample was PBMCs from the stem cell graft donor, taken from the stem cell graft. These receptor sequences come from a human donor who donated a stem cell graft to a child with Wiskott-Aldrich syndrome.

This clonotype was detected ten times or more. The V gene is TRBV5-1, the J gene TRBJ2-7, with 9 bases matching TRBD1. Losses at the gene ends were 0 bases for V and 1 base for J; bases not matched to a gene: 8. The V gene's germline CDR1 is SGHRS and CDR2 YFSETQ. The CDR3 consists of 17 residues. This chain's CDR3 is CASSLDPRQGGSYEQYF. DNA of the CDR3: TGCGCCAGCAGCTTGGACCCACGACAGGGGGGGTCCTACGAGCAGTACTTC.

This clonotype was counted at least ten times. This sequence joins TRBV4-2 and TRBJ2-1, with 10 nucleotides matching TRBD1. The CDR3 covers 14 residues. The trim removed 4 bases at V and 8 bases at J, leaving 5 bases unmatched. CDR1 LGHNA and CDR2 YNFKEQ come from the germline V gene. In nucleotides, the CDR3 is TGTGCCAGCAGCCCGGACAGGGGGTATCATGAGCAGTTCTTC. Its protein product is CASSPDRGYHEQFF.

This clonotype was counted ten times or more. The chain employs TRBV5-5 and TRBJ2-1, with TRBD2 matching over 9 bases. Germline V gene data show CDR1 as SGHKS and CDR2 as YYEKEE (reference sequence). The CDR3 has 15 residues. V lost 4 bases and J lost 7; bases outside the gene matches: 9. Here the CDR3 reads CASSGRLAAKNEQFF. CDR3 coding DNA: TGTGCCAGCAGCGGGAGACTAGCGGCTAAAAATGAGCAGTTCTTC.

This clonotype was found many times. The genes are TRBV5-4 and TRBJ2-3; no reliable D call. The CDR3 is 14 amino acids. The germline CDR1 and CDR2 sequences are SGHNT and YYREEE (reference sequence). Trimming left V 4 bases short and J 0 bases short, with 9 bases between. CDR3 in amino acids: CASSLPGSTDTQYF. DNA of the CDR3: TGTGCCAGCAGCCTCCCCGGGAGCACAGATACGCAGTATTTT.

There are a few counts of this clonotype. This chain joins TRBV12-3 or TRBV12-4 and TRBJ2-6; D is unresolved. V lost 4 bases to trimming and J lost 4 bases, with 11 bases between them. The CDR3 runs 15 residues. CDR3 region: CASSSQTGGANVLTF. The DNA for the CDR3 is TGTGCCAGCAGTTCCCAGACTGGGGGGGCCAACGTCCTGACTTTC.

This clonotype occurred a few times. The rearrangement uses TRBV7-8 and TRBJ2-3, with 13 bases lining up with TRBD2. CDR1 is SGHVS, CDR2 FQNEAQ, per germline. J gave up 2 bases and V 4 bases, and 6 bases lay outside the gene matches. This CDR3 is built from 17 residues. In nucleotides, the CDR3 is TGTGCCAGCAGCTCGCGACTAGCGGGAGGAACCACAGATACGCAGTATTTT. It translates to CASSSRLAGGTTDTQYF.

This clonotype has only a few counts. The chain uses TRBV7-9 and TRBJ1-1, with D perhaps TRBD1 (5 bases). The length of the CDR3 is 13 residues. V was trimmed by 5 bases and J by 6 bases, leaving 13 bases between them. CDR1 and CDR2 from the germline V gene are SEHNR and FQNEAQ (reference sequence). CDR3 amino acids: CASSPAGGAEAFF. The CDR3 nucleotides read TGTGCCAGCAGCCCAGCGGGGGGAGCTGAAGCTTTCTTT.

This clonotype was detected many times. The V call is TRBV9, the J call TRBJ2-1; TRBD2 aligns across 8 bases. Germline lookup yields CDR1 SGDLS and CDR2 YYNGEE. Trimming at V came to 4 bases and at J to 0 bases, leaving 9 bases not matched to a gene. CDR3 size: 17 residues. The CDR3 protein is CASSPRLSGSSYNEQFF. The CDR3 region has the DNA TGTGCCAGCAGCCCCCGACTAAGCGGGAGCTCCTACAATGAGCAGTTCTTC.

This clonotype was found many times. The rearrangement links TRBV10-1 to TRBJ2-1; a weak D match, TRBD1 (6 bases). The ends were cut back, 4 bases at V and 13 bases at J, with 11 bases in the middle. This CDR3 has 11 residues. Germline V lookup: CDR1 WNHNN, CDR2 SYGVQD (reference sequence). CDR3 DNA sequence: TGCGCCAGCAGTGGTGGGGGCGCTCAGTTCTTC. It translates to CASSGGGAQFF.

This clonotype was seen repeatedly, ten times or more. V is TRBV4-2 and J is TRBJ2-1; no clear D gene. The germline CDR1 and CDR2 sequences are LGHNA and YNFKEQ. V was shortened by 0 bases and J by 9 bases, with 27 bases between the two germline ends. CDR3 size: 19 residues. The CDR3 loop is CASSQDTASMSRRVGEQFF. The CDR3 nucleotides are TGTGCCAGCAGCCAAGATACGGCTTCAATGTCCCGTCGGGTGGGTGAGCAGTTCTTC.

There are many counts of this clonotype. The rearrangement uses TRBV4-3 and TRBJ2-7; 7 bases agree with TRBD1. The CDR3 is made up of 15 amino acids. V was clipped by 0 bases and J by 5 bases; unmatched bases: 7. The germline CDR1 and CDR2 sequences are LGHNA and YSLEER. In nucleotides, the CDR3 is TGCGCCAGCAGCCAAGATCGGCAGGGGGTTGACGAGCAGTACTTC. This translates into CASSQDRQGVDEQYF.

Ten or more counts support this clonotype. The rearrangement uses TRBV5-1 and TRBJ1-1, with D possibly being TRBD1 (5 bases). CDR1 is SGHRS, CDR2 YFSETQ, per germline. Trimming took 4 bases from V and 4 from J, leaving 23 bases between them. This CDR3 region has 17 residues. CDR3 DNA: TGCGCCAGCAGCCTCGCCCCCGGTGGGTTAGGGGTCACTGAAGCTTTCTTT. Translating gives CASSLAPGGLGVTEAFF.

At least ten counts were recorded for this clonotype. The V and J genes are TRBV20-1 and TRBJ2-1; D is uncertain. V lost 8 bases and J 5 bases, leaving 10 bases between the germline ends. Germline V gene data show CDR1 as DFQATT and CDR2 as SNEGSKA (reference sequence). This CDR3 has 11 amino acids. The CDR3 nucleotides read TGCAGTAAAGGAAGAGACAATGAGCAGTTCTTC. This encodes CSKGRDNEQFF.

V is TRBV6-6 and J is TRBJ1-1; D not resolved. The germline V gene encodes CDR1 MNHNY and CDR2 SVGAGI (reference sequence). This CDR3 has 10 residues. V dropped 8 bases and J dropped 3 bases, with 4 bases sitting between them. CDR3 sequence: CASHDTEAFF. The CDR3 DNA follows: TGTGCCAGCCATGACACTGAAGCTTTCTTT.

On this clonotype itself: This may come from a read error, since a much larger clone is one base off. V and J are TRBV6-1 and TRBJ2-7; TRBD2 matches 7 bases. This CDR3 has 15 residues. Germline lookup yields CDR1 MNHNS and CDR2 SASEGT. J gave up 2 bases and V 5 bases, and 9 bases lay outside the gene matches. The CDR3 sequence is CASSPDSGPTYEQYF. The CDR3 region has the DNA TGTGCCAGCAGTCCTGATAGCGGGCCTACCTACGAGCAGTACTTC.

This clonotype has at least ten counts. This chain uses TRBV18 with TRBJ2-3; a possible D gene is TRBD2 (5 bases). Trimming shortened V by 4 bases and J by 4 bases, and 12 bases separated the two germline ends. The germline V gene encodes CDR1 KGHSH and CDR2 LQKENI. The CDR3 consists of 14 residues. The CDR3: CASSRRETADTQYF. Written as DNA, the CDR3 is TGTGCCAGCTCACGAAGGGAGACGGCAGATACGCAGTATTTT.

The CDR3 spells CASSQPSGGGETQYF. The CDR3 coding sequence is TGCGCCAGCAGCCAGCCCAGCGGGGGGGGAGAGACCCAGTACTTC. J is TRBJ2-5 and V is TRBV4-1, with 10 bases fitting TRBD2. CDR1 and CDR2 from the germline V gene are MGHRA and YSYEKL. The CDR3 loop spans 15 amino acids. V was clipped by 3 bases and J by 4 bases; unmatched bases: 5.

This clonotype was recorded at least ten times. The V gene is TRBV5-1, the J gene TRBJ1-1; a weak D match, TRBD1 (5 bases). Germline V CDR1 and CDR2: SGHRS, YFSETQ. Trimming shortened V by 4 bases and J by 1 base, and 8 bases separated the two germline ends. This CDR3 contains 13 residues. DNA of the CDR3: TGCGCCAGCAGCGGGGACGGGAACACTGAAGCTTTCTTT. Protein sequence: CASSGDGNTEAFF.

At least ten counts were recorded for this clonotype. The rearrangement uses TRBV24-1 and TRBJ2-7; no firm D call. Germline V gene sequence: CDR1 KGHDR, CDR2 SFDVKD. Trimming removed 3 bases from V and 6 bases from J, with 11 bases in between. This CDR3 is 13 amino acids long. The CDR3 coding sequence is TGTGCCACCAGTGATCCAGATATGTTCGAGCAGTACTTC. Translation gives CATSDPDMFEQYF.

The chain employs TRBV29-1 and TRBJ2-5; 9 bases align to TRBD2. The V gene end was trimmed by 2 bases and the J gene end by 7 bases; junction bases not matched to a gene: 8. Germline V gene lookup returns CDR1 SQVTM and CDR2 ANQGSEA. The CDR3 length is 14 residues. CDR3 DNA sequence: TGCAGCGTTGAATGGTTAGCGGGAGTGGGGACCCAGTACTTC. It specifies CSVEWLAGVGTQYF.

This clonotype was observed many times. The chain is built from TRBV24-1 and TRBJ2-2; no firm D call. The V and J ends lost 5 bases and 3 bases respectively, with 9 bases between them. CDR3 length: 14 amino acids. Looked up from germline, CDR1 is KGHDR and CDR2 is SFDVKD. CDR3 loop: CATSANRDTGELFF. DNA for the CDR3: TGTGCCACCAGTGCGAACAGAGACACCGGGGAGCTGTTTTTT.

This clonotype showed up many times. The chain links TRBV7-2 to TRBJ2-2; D ambiguous. Trimming removed 2 bases at V and 0 bases at J, with 13 bases between. CDR3 length: 17 amino acids. From germline, CDR1 is SGHTA and CDR2 FQGNSA. This CDR3 is CASSLLFSRANTGELFF. DNA for the CDR3: TGTGCCAGCAGCTTATTGTTTTCAAGGGCGAACACCGGGGAGCTGTTTTTT.

The chain joins TRBV5-1 to TRBJ2-2, with TRBD1 as a possible D gene (7 bases). Germline values: CDR1 SGHRS, CDR2 YFSETQ. The CDR3 totals 16 residues. V lost 2 bases to trimming and J lost 2 bases, with 13 bases between them. The CDR3 nucleotides read TGCGCCAGCAGCTTAAGACAGGGAGGAAACACCGGGGAGCTGTTTTTT. Translated: CASSLRQGGNTGELFF.

This clonotype was seen repeatedly, ten times or more. The V and J genes are TRBV20-1 and TRBJ2-7; 8 bases agree with TRBD2. The J segment lost 5 bases and the V segment lost 0 bases, leaving 9 bases of the junction unmatched. Germline lookup yields CDR1 DFQATT and CDR2 SNEGSKA (reference sequence). The CDR3 runs to 15 residues. CDR3 in DNA: TGCAGTGCTAGAGATCCAAGCGGGAGAGGAGACGAGCAGTACTTC. As protein: CSARDPSGRGDEQYF.

This clonotype turned up a few times. The chain carries TRBV6-5 and TRBJ2-7; TRBD2 aligns across 10 bases. The CDR3 loop spans 15 amino acids. V dropped 2 bases and J dropped 5; count of bases not matched to a gene: 6. Germline V lookup: CDR1 MNHEY, CDR2 SVGAGI. CDR3 in amino acids: CASSYLAGAKNEQYF. CDR3 nucleotides: TGTGCCAGCAGTTACCTAGCGGGGGCGAAGAACGAGCAGTACTTC.

This clonotype turned up a few times. The V call is TRBV5-1, the J call TRBJ2-1, with unresolved D. The CDR3 totals 13 residues. Looked up from germline, CDR1 is SGHRS and CDR2 is YFSETQ. V gave up 0 bases and J gave up 7 bases, with 8 bases separating them. In DNA form, the CDR3 reads TGCGCCAGCAGCTTGGTCGTTACTAATGAGCAGTTCTTC. It specifies CASSLVVTNEQFF.

CDR3 bases: TGTGCCAGCAGCCCCATTCGTCGCGGGGTCCTGTACAATGAGCAGTTCTTC. This encodes CASSPIRRGVLYNEQFF. The chain uses TRBV6-2 or TRBV6-3 and TRBJ2-1; D may be TRBD2 (6 bases). Per germline, CDR1 MNHEY and CDR2 SVGEGT. The CDR3 consists of 17 residues. Trimming shortened V by 6 bases and J by 4 bases, and 22 bases separated the two germline ends.

In its sample, this clonotype was seen many times. The rearrangement uses TRBV3-1 and TRBJ1-1; D possibly corresponds to TRBD1 (5 bases). The CDR3 loop spans 14 amino acids. Trimming took 4 bases from V and 1 from J, leaving 10 bases between them. From germline, CDR1 is LGHDT and CDR2 YNNKEL (reference sequence). CDR3 in DNA: TGTGCCAGCAGCCTAGAGGACACGAACACTGAAGCTTTCTTT. It translates to CASSLEDTNTEAFF.